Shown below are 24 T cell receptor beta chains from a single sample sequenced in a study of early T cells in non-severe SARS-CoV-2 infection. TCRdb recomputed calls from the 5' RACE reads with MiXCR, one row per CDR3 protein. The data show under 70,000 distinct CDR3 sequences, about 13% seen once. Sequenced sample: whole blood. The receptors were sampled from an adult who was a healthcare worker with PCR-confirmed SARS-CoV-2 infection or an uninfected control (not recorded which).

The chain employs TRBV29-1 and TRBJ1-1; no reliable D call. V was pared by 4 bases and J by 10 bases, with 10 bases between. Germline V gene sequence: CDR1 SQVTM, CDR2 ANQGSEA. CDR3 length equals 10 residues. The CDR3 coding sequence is TGCAGCGTTGGTCGCGAGGCAGCTTTCTTT. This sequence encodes CSVGREAAFF.

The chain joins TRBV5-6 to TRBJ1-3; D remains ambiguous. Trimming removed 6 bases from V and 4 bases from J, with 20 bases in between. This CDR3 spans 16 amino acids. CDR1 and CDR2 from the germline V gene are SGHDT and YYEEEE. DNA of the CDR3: TGTGCCAGCACCGGGCTTGGAAGTTTCAACGGAAACACCATATATTTT. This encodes CASTGLGSFNGNTIYF.

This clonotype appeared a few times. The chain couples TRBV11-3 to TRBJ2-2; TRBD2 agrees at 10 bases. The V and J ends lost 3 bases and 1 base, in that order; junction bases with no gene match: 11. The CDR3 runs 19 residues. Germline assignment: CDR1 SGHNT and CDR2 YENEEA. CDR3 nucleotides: TGTGCCAGCAGCTTCCATCTAGCGGGGGATACGTGGAACACCGGGGAGCTGTTTTTT. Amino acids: CASSFHLAGDTWNTGELFF.

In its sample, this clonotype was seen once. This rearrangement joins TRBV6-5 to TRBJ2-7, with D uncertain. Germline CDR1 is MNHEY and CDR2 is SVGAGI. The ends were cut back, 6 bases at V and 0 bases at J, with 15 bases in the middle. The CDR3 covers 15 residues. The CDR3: CASSSRQRSSYEQYF. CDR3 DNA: TGTGCCAGCAGCTCACGGCAGCGCAGCTCCTACGAGCAGTACTTC.

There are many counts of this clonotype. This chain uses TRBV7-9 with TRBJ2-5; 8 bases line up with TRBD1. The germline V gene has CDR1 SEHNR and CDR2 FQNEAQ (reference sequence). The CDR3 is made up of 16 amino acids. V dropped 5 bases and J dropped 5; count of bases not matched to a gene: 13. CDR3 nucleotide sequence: TGTGCCAGCAGCCGGCCGGACAGGGCCCCCCTGGAGACCCAGTACTTC. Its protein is CASSRPDRAPLETQYF.

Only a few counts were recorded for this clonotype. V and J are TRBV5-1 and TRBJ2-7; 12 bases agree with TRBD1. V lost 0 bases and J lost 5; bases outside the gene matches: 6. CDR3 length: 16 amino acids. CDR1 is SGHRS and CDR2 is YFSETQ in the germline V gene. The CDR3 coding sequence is TGCGCCAGCAGCTTGGATTGGGGACAGGGGGCTAACGAGCAGTACTTC. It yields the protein CASSLDWGQGANEQYF.

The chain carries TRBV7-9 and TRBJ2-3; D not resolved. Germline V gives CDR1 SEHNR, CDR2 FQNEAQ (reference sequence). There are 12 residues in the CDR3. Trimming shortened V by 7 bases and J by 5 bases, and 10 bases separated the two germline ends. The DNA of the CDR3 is TGTGCCAGCATTCTCGTGGGAGATACGCAGTATTTT. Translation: CASILVGDTQYF.

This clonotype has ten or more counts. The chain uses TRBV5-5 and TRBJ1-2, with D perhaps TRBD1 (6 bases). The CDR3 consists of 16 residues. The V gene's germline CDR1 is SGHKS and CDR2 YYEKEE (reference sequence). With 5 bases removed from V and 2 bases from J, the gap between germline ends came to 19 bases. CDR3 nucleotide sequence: TGTGCCAGCAGTGGTAGCCGGGACATCGTAAACTATGGCTACACCTTC. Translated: CASSGSRDIVNYGYTF.

The CDR3 region is CSVGGDANQPQHF. The DNA for the CDR3 is TGCAGCGTTGGGGGGGACGCCAATCAGCCCCAGCATTTT. V gene TRBV29-1 combines with J gene TRBJ1-5; D perhaps matches TRBD1 (5 bases). Trimming shortened V by 4 bases and J by 3 bases, and 10 bases separated the two germline ends. The CDR3 sequence is 13 residues long. CDR1 is SQVTM and CDR2 is ANQGSEA in the germline V gene. The complete variable domain, with remaining parts taken from reference TRBV29-1 and TRBJ1-5, reads SAVISQKPSRDICQRGTSLTIQCQVDSQVTMMFWYRQQPGQSLTLIATANQGSEATYESGFVIDKFPISRPNLTFSTLTVSNMSPEDSSIYLCSVGGDANQPQHFGDGTRLSIL.

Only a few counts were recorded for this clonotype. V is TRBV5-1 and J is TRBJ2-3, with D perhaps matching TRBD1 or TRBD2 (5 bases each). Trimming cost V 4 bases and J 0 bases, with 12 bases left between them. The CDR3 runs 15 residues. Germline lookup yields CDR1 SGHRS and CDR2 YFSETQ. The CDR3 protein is CASSRDGTSTDTQYF. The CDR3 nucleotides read TGCGCCAGCAGCCGGGACGGAACTAGCACAGATACGCAGTATTTT.

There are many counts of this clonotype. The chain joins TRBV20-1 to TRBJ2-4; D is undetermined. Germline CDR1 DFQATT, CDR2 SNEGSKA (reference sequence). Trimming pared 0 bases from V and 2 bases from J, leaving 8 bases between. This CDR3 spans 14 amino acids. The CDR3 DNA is TGCAGTGCTAGAGATACTGTGTCCAAAAACATTCAGTACTTC. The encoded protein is CSARDTVSKNIQYF.

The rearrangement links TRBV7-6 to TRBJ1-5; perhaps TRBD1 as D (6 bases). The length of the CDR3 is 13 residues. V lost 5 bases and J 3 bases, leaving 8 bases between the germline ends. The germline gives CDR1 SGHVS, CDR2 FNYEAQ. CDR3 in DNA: TGTGCCAGCAGCAGGGACACCAATCAGCCCCAGCATTTT. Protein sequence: CASSRDTNQPQHF.

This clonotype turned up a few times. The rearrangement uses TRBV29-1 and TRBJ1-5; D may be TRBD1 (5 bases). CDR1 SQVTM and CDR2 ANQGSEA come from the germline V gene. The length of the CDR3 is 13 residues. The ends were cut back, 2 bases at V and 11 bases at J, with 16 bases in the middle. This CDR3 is CSVEKGQIGAQHF. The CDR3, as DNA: TGCAGCGTTGAAAAGGGGCAGATAGGCGCCCAGCATTTT.

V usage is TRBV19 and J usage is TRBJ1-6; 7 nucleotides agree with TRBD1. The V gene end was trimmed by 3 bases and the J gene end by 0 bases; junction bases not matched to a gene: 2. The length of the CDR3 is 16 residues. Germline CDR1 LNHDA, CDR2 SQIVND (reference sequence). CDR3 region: CASSIRDSSYNSPLHF. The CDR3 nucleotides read TGTGCCAGTAGTATCCGGGACAGCTCCTATAATTCACCCCTCCACTTT.

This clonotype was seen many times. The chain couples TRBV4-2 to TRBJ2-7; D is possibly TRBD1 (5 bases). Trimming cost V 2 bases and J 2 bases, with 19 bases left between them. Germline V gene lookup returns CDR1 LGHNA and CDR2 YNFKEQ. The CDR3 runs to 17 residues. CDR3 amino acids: CASSQLFRGRPPYEQYF. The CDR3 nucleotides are TGTGCCAGCAGCCAACTATTTAGGGGCCGGCCTCCCTACGAGCAGTACTTC.

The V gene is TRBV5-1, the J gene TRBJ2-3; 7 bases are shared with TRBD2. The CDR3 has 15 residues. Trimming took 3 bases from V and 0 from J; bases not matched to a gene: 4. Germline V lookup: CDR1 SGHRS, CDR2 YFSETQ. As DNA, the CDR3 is TGCGCCAGCAGCTCCCAGACTAGCAGCACAGATACGCAGTATTTT. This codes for CASSSQTSSTDTQYF.

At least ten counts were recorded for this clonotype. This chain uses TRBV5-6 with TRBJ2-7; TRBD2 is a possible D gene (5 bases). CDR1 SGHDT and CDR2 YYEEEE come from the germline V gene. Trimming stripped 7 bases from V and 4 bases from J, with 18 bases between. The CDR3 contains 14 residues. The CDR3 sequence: CASGSGTGIYEQYF. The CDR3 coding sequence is TGTGCCAGCGGCTCAGGCACGGGGATTTACGAGCAGTACTTC. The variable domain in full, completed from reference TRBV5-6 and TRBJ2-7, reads DAGVTQSPTHLIKTRGQQVTLRCSPKSGHDTVSWYQQALGQGPQFIFQYYEEEERQRGNFPDRFSGHQFPNYSSELNVNALLLGDSALYLCASGSGTGIYEQYFGPGTRLTVT.

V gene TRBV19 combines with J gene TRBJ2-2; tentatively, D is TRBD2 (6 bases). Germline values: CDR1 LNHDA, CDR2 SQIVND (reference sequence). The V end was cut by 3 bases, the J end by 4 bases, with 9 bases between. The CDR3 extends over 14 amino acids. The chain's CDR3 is CASSMAGFTGELFF. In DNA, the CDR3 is TGTGCCAGTAGTATGGCGGGGTTCACCGGGGAGCTGTTTTTT.

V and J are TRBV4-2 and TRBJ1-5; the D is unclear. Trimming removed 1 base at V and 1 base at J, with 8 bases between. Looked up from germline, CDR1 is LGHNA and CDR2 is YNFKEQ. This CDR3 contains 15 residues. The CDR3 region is CASSQVGGSNQPQHF. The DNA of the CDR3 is TGTGCCAGCAGCCAAGTAGGTGGGAGCAATCAGCCCCAGCATTTT.

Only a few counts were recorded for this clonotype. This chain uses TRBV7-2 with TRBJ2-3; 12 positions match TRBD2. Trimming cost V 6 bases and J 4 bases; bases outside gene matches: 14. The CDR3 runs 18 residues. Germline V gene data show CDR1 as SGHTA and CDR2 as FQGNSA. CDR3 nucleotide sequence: TGTGCCAGCAGACCTAGGTCTAGCGGGAGGGCCGGGTCAGATACGCAGTATTTT. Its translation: CASRPRSSGRAGSDTQYF. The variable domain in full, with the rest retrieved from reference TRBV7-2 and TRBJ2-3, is GAGVSQSPSNKVTEKGKDVELRCDPISGHTALYWYRQSLGQGLEFLIYFQGNSAPDKSGLPSDRFSAERTGGSVSTLTIQRTQQEDSAVYLCASRPRSSGRAGSDTQYFGPGTRLTVL.

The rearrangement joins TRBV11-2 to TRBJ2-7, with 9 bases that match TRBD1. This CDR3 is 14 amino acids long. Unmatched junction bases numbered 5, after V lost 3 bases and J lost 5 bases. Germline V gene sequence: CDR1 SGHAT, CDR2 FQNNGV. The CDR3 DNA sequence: TGTGCCAGCAGCTTGGGACAGGGTAGAAACGAGCAGTACTTC. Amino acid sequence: CASSLGQGRNEQYF.

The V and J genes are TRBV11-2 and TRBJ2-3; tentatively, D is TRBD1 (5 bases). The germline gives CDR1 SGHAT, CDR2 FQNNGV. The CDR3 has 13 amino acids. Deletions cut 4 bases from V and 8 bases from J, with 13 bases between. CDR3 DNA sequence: TGTGCCAGCAGCTCCTCGGCCAGGGCTACGCAGTATTTT. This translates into CASSSSARATQYF.

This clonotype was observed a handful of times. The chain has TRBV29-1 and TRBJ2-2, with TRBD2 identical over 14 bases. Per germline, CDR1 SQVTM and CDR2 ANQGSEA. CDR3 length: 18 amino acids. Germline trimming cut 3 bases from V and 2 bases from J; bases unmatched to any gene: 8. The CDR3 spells CSVDPGLAGALNTGELFF. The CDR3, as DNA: TGCAGCGTTGATCCGGGACTAGCGGGGGCCCTAAACACCGGGGAGCTGTTTTTT.

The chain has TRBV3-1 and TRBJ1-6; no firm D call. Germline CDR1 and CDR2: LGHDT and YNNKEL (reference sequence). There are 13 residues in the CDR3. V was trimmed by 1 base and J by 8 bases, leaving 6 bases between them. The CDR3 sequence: CASSQVWDSPLHF. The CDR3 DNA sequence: TGTGCCAGCAGCCAAGTATGGGATTCACCCCTCCACTTT. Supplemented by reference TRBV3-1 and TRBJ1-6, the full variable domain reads DTAVSQTPKYLVTQMGNDKSIKCEQNLGHDTMYWYKQDSKKFLKIMFSYNNKELIINETVPNRFSPKSPDKAHLNLHINSLELGDSAVYFCASSQVWDSPLHFGNGTRLTVT.